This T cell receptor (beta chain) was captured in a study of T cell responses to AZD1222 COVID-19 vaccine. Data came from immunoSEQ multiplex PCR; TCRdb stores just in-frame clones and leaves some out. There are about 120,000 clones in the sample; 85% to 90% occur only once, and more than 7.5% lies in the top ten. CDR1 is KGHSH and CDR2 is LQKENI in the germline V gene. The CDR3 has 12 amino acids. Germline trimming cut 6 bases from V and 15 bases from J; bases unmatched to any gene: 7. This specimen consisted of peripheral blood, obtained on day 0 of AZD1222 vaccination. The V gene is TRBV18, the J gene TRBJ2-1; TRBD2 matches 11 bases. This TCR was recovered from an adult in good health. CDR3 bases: TGTGCCAGCTCCCCTCCTAGCGGGGGGATGTTCTTC. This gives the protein CASSPPSGGMFF.